This T cell receptor beta chain comes out of a study of blood T cell repertoires in COVID-19. Study-level background: The origin of the acute and convalescent COVID-19 samples was the United States, Italy and Spain. The analysed material was cDNA or gDNA that came from T cells, B-cell-depleted T cells, or PBMCs.

How the authors handled the data: Amplification from reference gene primers served as the basis for estimated nucleated cell counts. The repertoire was sequenced with immunoSEQ multiplex PCR; TCRdb's copy has only in-frame clones and lacks some. Clone size and the V and J calls come from that table; the DNA yielded D and trimming. This table has 85,000 to 120,000 clones, about 70% appearing once. The origin of this receptor is a human donor with acute or convalescent COVID-19. The donor label of this sample is uncertain. Sequences were obtained from peripheral blood.

The CDR3 reads CASGVVGGSSSGYTF. The DNA for the CDR3 is TGTGCCAGTGGTGTCGTCGGGGGATCGAGTTCTGGCTACACCTTC. The chain is built from TRBV19 and TRBJ1-2; TRBD1 might be the D (5 bases). This CDR3 spans 15 amino acids. Germline V gives CDR1 LNHDA, CDR2 SQIVND (reference sequence). V was pared by 8 bases and J by 7 bases, with 23 bases between.